A single sample is the source of the 29 T cell receptor beta chains below, sequenced in a study of shared clonotypes between healthy human individuals (TCRdb year 2020). The library was prepared using the immunoSEQ multiplex PCR assay. In its TCRdb copy, this immuneACCESS table keeps in-frame sequences only and misses some clones. Where compared with another copy, unresolved V genes explain less than half of these, and the others have no known cause. The sample table lists some 470,000 clones, 70% to 80% of them with a count of one. The top ten clonotypes cover 10% to 15% of the sample. Sequencing was carried out using PBMCs. These receptor sequences come from a woman aged 40 to 50 in good health. Some clones in this sample may be carry-over from other donors' samples.

CDR3 in amino acids: CASTSHRTSSYNEQFF. CDR3 in DNA: TGTGCCAGTACCTCCCACAGGACTAGCTCCTACAATGAGCAGTTCTTC. The rearrangement joins TRBV19 to TRBJ2-1; 7 bases align to TRBD2. V was clipped by 7 bases and J by 0 bases; unmatched bases: 9. The length of the CDR3 is 16 residues. Per germline, CDR1 LNHDA and CDR2 SQIVND (reference sequence).

This clone was picked up a small number of times. The chain couples TRBV7-3 to TRBJ2-2; 9 bases match TRBD2. CDR3 length: 16 residues. Germline V lookup: CDR1 SGHTA, CDR2 FQGTGA. V was clipped by 5 bases and J by 1 base; unmatched bases: 5. The CDR3 is CASSPYSGRNTGELFF. In DNA, the CDR3 is TGTGCCAGCAGCCCTTATAGCGGGAGGAACACCGGGGAGCTGTTTTTT.

This clone was observed once. One end of the junction varies from germline; a read error may be responsible. CDR3 loop: CARSRGTGGPETQYF. CDR3 sequence (DNA): TGTGCCCGCAGCCGCGGGACAGGGGGCCCAGAGACCCAGTACTTC. The chain is built from TRBV7-3 and TRBJ2-5; 12 positions match TRBD1. Germline V lookup: CDR1 SGHTA, CDR2 FQGTGA. The CDR3 is 15 amino acids.

The chain uses TRBV18 and TRBJ2-1; D unclear. With 1 base removed from V and 6 bases from J, the gap between germline ends came to 4 bases. Germline V gene lookup returns CDR1 KGHSH and CDR2 LQKENI. CDR3 length equals 12 residues. This CDR3 reads CASSPQVNEQFF. As DNA, the CDR3 is TGTGCCAGCTCACCACAGGTCAATGAGCAGTTCTTC. Drawing the rest from reference TRBV18 and TRBJ2-1, the complete variable domain is NAGVMQNPRHLVRRRGQEARLRCSPMKGHSHVYWYRQLPEEGLKFMVYLQKENIIDESGMPKERFSAEFPKEGPSILRIQQVVRGDSAAYFCASSPQVNEQFFGPGTRLTVL.

The chain employs TRBV5-6 and TRBJ2-7, with D uncertain. The germline gives CDR1 SGHDT, CDR2 YYEEEE. Trimming took 1 base from V and 7 from J, leaving 15 bases between them. This CDR3 region has 14 residues. CDR3 amino acids: CASSLKGPLEEQYF. The CDR3 nucleotides are TGTGCCAGCAGCTTGAAGGGTCCCCTAGAGGAGCAGTACTTC.

V and J are TRBV6-7 and TRBJ2-1; 14 bases fit TRBD2. TRBV6-7 is treated as an ORF (open reading frame) with a function not yet certain. The CDR3 runs to 17 residues. Germline trimming cut 4 bases from V and 4 bases from J; bases unmatched to any gene: 6. The CDR3: CASSLRLAGGPYNEQFF. The CDR3 region has the DNA TGTGCCAGCAGTTTACGACTAGCGGGAGGGCCGTACAATGAGCAGTTCTTC.

The V and J genes are TRBV6-1 and TRBJ2-1; no reliable D call. Per the germline V gene, CDR1 is MNHNS and CDR2 is SASEGT. This CDR3 is 10 amino acids long. The V gene lost 1 base and the J gene lost 15 bases, with 7 bases spanning the gap. The CDR3 is CASSEVVRFF. CDR3 DNA sequence: TGTGCCAGCAGTGAAGTCGTCCGGTTCTTC.

Worth noting for this clone: A read error may explain this, as a much larger clone is one base away. CDR3 nucleotide sequence: TGTGCCAGCAGTGGACTAGCGGGAGGAGATACGCAGTATTTT. Amino acids: CASSGLAGGDTQYF. The chain is built from TRBV6-4 and TRBJ2-3; TRBD2 matches 13 bases. Per germline, CDR1 MRHNA and CDR2 SNTAGT. Trimming took 4 bases from V and 5 from J; bases not matched to a gene: 0. CDR3 size: 14 residues.

V gene TRBV11-2 combines with J gene TRBJ2-3, with TRBD1 matching 8 bases. The J segment lost 1 base and the V segment lost 10 bases, leaving 10 bases of the junction unmatched. The CDR3 has 15 amino acids. Germline V gene lookup returns CDR1 SGHAT and CDR2 FQNNGV. CDR3 protein: CATLDLGQGTDTQYF. CDR3 nucleotide sequence: TGTGCCACCTTGGACTTGGGACAGGGCACAGATACGCAGTATTTT.

V and J are TRBV29-1 and TRBJ1-2; D is perhaps TRBD1 (5 bases). V lost 8 bases and J lost 2, with 12 bases in between. Per the germline V gene, CDR1 is SQVTM and CDR2 is ANQGSEA. The CDR3 extends over 12 amino acids. The CDR3 DNA follows: TGCAGCTTTGGGGGACCGAACTATGGCTACACCTTC. Its protein is CSFGGPNYGYTF.

The V gene is TRBV10-1, the J gene TRBJ2-7; no clear D. The V end was cut by 0 bases, the J end by 5 bases, with 8 bases between. The CDR3 extends over 13 amino acids. The germline gives CDR1 WNHNN, CDR2 SYGVQD (reference sequence). The CDR3, as DNA: TGCGCCAGCAGTGAGTCCGGGTCTAACGAGCAGTACTTC. Amino acid sequence: CASSESGSNEQYF.

This chain uses TRBV18 with TRBJ2-3; 9 positions agree with TRBD2. The length of the CDR3 is 15 residues. Germline trimming cut 8 bases from V and 6 bases from J; bases unmatched to any gene: 12. The germline V gene has CDR1 KGHSH and CDR2 LQKENI. CDR3 sequence: CASHRLAALDDTQYF. Here the CDR3 DNA reads TGTGCCAGCCACCGACTAGCGGCCCTGGACGATACGCAGTATTTT.

V usage is TRBV19 and J usage is TRBJ2-4, with 11 bases lining up with TRBD1. V lost 5 bases, J lost 3 bases, and 9 bases stayed unmatched. CDR1 and CDR2 (germline): LNHDA, SQIVND (reference sequence). The CDR3 contains 17 residues. CDR3 DNA sequence: TGTGCCAGTAGTCCCGGGACAGGGGGATACGGCAAAAACATTCAGTACTTC. Its protein product is CASSPGTGGYGKNIQYF.

The CDR3 DNA is TGTGCCAGCAGCATTAGCGGGGCTCCCTTTGCTACGCAGTATTTT. This gives the protein CASSISGAPFATQYF. The V and J genes are TRBV7-9 and TRBJ2-3, with 8 bases fitting TRBD2. After removal of 5 bases from V and 8 bases from J, the junction contained 12 bases not matched to a gene. The CDR3 runs to 15 residues. CDR1 and CDR2 from the germline V gene are SEHNR and FQNEAQ (reference sequence).

The CDR3 sequence is CASSSTGGGQPQHF. The CDR3 DNA follows: TGTGCCAGCAGCTCGACCGGTGGAGGTCAGCCCCAGCATTTT. The rearrangement joins TRBV7-2 to TRBJ1-5; D is unresolved. The germline gives CDR1 SGHTA, CDR2 FQGNSA. There are 14 residues in the CDR3. V was pared by 4 bases and J by 6 bases, with 13 bases between.

The chain is built from TRBV7-9 and TRBJ2-7; 10 positions agree with TRBD1. V trimming: 5 bases; J trimming: 5 bases; junction bases outside the gene matches: 6. Germline V gene lookup returns CDR1 SEHNR and CDR2 FQNEAQ (reference sequence). The CDR3 runs 14 residues. CDR3 nucleotide sequence: TGTGCCAGCAGCCCCGACAGGGGGCTGGACGAGCAGTACTTC. This sequence encodes CASSPDRGLDEQYF. The full variable domain, with the rest looked up from reference TRBV7-9 and TRBJ2-7, is DTGVSQNPRHKITKRGQNVTFRCDPISEHNRLYWYRQTLGQGPEFLTYFQNEAQLEKSRLLSDRFSAERPKGSFSTLEIQRTEQGDSAMYLCASSPDRGLDEQYFGPGTRLTVT.

This clone was seen at least ten times. An end of the junction differs from the germline gene, which may be a read error. The CDR3 is CASSLDSWGEKLFF. CDR3 coding DNA: TGCGCCAGCAGCCTGGACAGTTGGGGTGAAAAATTGTTTTTT. The chain combines TRBV5-1 with TRBJ1-4; maybe TRBD1 (6 bases). The germline V gene has CDR1 SGHRS and CDR2 YFSETQ. The CDR3 is 14 residues long.

The chain has TRBV5-6 and TRBJ1-3; D uncertain. This CDR3 spans 16 amino acids. The germline V gene encodes CDR1 SGHDT and CDR2 YYEEEE. V dropped 4 bases and J dropped 0 bases, with 14 bases sitting between them. The CDR3 DNA follows: TGTGCCAGCAGCCCCTTGGGCAGCGACTCTGGAAACACCATATATTTT. It yields the protein CASSPLGSDSGNTIYF.

The chain has TRBV6-5 and TRBJ1-1, with D perhaps TRBD1 (6 bases). The CDR3 runs to 15 residues. Germline loops: CDR1 MNHEY, CDR2 SVGAGI. Trimming cost V 5 bases and J 1 base, with 14 bases left between them. CDR3 loop: CASSRQDIGNTEAFF. The CDR3 DNA follows: TGTGCCAGCAGTCGACAGGACATTGGGAACACTGAAGCTTTCTTT.

V usage is TRBV7-9 and J usage is TRBJ2-5, with TRBD2 matching 10 bases. Judging by the DNA end, TRBJ2-7 fits better; the J call may be wrong. CDR1 SEHNR and CDR2 FQNEAQ come from the germline V gene (reference sequence). The CDR3 length is 16 residues. The CDR3 bases are TGTGCCAGCAGCTGGTCCGGACTAGCGGACTCCTACGAGCAGTACTTC. This translates into CASSWSGLADSYEQYF.

This clone is medium-sized in the sample. This chain joins TRBV2 and TRBJ2-7; 7 bases are shared with TRBD2. Germline V gene sequence: CDR1 SNHLY, CDR2 FYNNEI. The J segment lost 0 bases and the V segment lost 8 bases, leaving 1 base of the junction unmatched. This CDR3 comprises 12 residues. This chain's CDR3 is CASQRGSYEQYF. CDR3 DNA sequence: TGTGCCAGCCAGCGGGGCTCCTACGAGCAGTACTTC.

This clone has only one observation. V usage is TRBV28 and J usage is TRBJ2-1, with a weak D call TRBD1 (6 bases). Germline values: CDR1 MDHEN, CDR2 SYDVKM. CDR3 length equals 16 residues. The V gene lost 3 bases and the J gene lost 4 bases, with 16 bases spanning the gap. The CDR3 DNA sequence: TGTGCCAGCAGTTTTAGCCGAGTGGGACATTACAATGAGCAGTTCTTC. Amino acids: CASSFSRVGHYNEQFF.

V gene TRBV7-2 combines with J gene TRBJ1-2, with 8 bases aligning to TRBD1. Germline V CDR1 and CDR2: SGHTA, FQGNSA. V dropped 3 bases and J dropped 5; count of bases not matched to a gene: 8. This CDR3 contains 15 residues. The CDR3 sequence is CASSFVRQGAYGYTF. CDR3 DNA: TGTGCCAGCAGCTTTGTTAGGCAGGGGGCATATGGCTACACCTTC. Using reference TRBV7-2 and TRBJ1-2 for the parts outside the CDR3, the full variable domain is GAGVSQSPSNKVTEKGKDVELRCDPISGHTALYWYRQSLGQGLEFLIYFQGNSAPDKSGLPSDRFSAERTGGSVSTLTIQRTQQEDSAVYLCASSFVRQGAYGYTFGSGTRLTVV.

The chain joins TRBV10-3 to TRBJ1-1; D is ambiguous. The CDR3 totals 13 residues. CDR1 is ENHRY and CDR2 is SYGVKD in the germline V gene. V was pared by 6 bases and J by 1 base, with 9 bases between. The CDR3 spells CAIRTRQNTEAFF. The CDR3 bases are TGTGCCATCAGGACGCGTCAGAACACTGAAGCTTTCTTT.

The chain uses TRBV18 and TRBJ2-3; D is perhaps TRBD1 or TRBD2 (5 bases each). With 8 bases removed from V and 4 bases from J, the gap between germline ends came to 13 bases. The CDR3 sequence is 13 residues long. Per germline, CDR1 KGHSH and CDR2 LQKENI. The CDR3 reads CASARDHADTQYF. Written as DNA, the CDR3 is TGTGCCAGCGCCCGGGACCACGCAGATACGCAGTATTTT.

In its sample, this clone was seen once. This chain uses TRBV7-8 with TRBJ2-7; 7 bases fit TRBD1. The ends lost 3 bases at V and 3 bases at J; junction bases unmatched: 5. Germline loops: CDR1 SGHVS, CDR2 FQNEAQ. The CDR3 spans 14 residues. DNA for the CDR3: TGTGCCAGCAGCTTGGGACAGATCCTCTACGAGCAGTACTTC. Residues: CASSLGQILYEQYF.

The genes are TRBV10-1 and TRBJ1-4, with D uncertain. Trimming took off 2 bases at V and 8 bases at J, with 12 bases between the two ends. CDR1 WNHNN and CDR2 SYGVQD come from the germline V gene (reference sequence). The CDR3 covers 14 residues. The CDR3, as DNA: TGCGCCAGCAGTGAGCTACCGGAGGGCGAAAAACTGTTTTTT. It translates to CASSELPEGEKLFF.

The chain uses TRBV5-4 and TRBJ2-7; D may be TRBD1 or TRBD2 (5 bases each). Germline V gives CDR1 SGHNT, CDR2 YYREEE (reference sequence). The germline V and J ends were trimmed by 2 bases and 5 bases, with 14 bases remaining between them. The CDR3 spans 14 residues. As DNA, the CDR3 is TGTGCCAGCAGCTTCGGGCAGGGAGTCCACGAGCAGTACTTC. As protein: CASSFGQGVHEQYF.

This chain joins TRBV5-6 and TRBJ2-3; TRBD2 might be the D (6 bases). The CDR3 contains 17 residues. Germline V gene sequence: CDR1 SGHDT, CDR2 YYEEEE. Trimming cost V 3 bases and J 0 bases, with 17 bases left between them. The CDR3 loop reads CASSSLRELSSTDTQYF. The CDR3 DNA sequence: TGTGCCAGCAGCTCTCTCCGGGAGCTTTCTAGCACAGATACGCAGTATTTT.